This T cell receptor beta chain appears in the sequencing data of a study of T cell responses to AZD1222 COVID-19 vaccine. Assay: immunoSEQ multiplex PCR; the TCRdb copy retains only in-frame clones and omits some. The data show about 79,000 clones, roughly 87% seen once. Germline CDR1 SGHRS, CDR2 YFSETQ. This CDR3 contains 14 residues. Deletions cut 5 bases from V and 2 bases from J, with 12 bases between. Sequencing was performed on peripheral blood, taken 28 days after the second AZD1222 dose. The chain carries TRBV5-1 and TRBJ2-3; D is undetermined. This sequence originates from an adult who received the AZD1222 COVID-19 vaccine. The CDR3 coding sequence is TGCGCCAGCAGGGAAGGCTTTGACACAGATACGCAGTATTTT. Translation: CASREGFDTDTQYF.